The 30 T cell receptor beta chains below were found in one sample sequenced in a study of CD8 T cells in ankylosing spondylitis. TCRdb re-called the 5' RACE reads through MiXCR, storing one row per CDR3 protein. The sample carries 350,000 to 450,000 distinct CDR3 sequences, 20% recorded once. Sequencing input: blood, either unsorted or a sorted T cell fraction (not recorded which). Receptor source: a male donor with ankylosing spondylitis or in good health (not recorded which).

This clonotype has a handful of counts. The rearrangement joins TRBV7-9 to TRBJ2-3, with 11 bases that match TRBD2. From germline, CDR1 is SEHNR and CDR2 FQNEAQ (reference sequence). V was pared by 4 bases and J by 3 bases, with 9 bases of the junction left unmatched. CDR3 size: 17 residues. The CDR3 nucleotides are TGTGCCAGCAGCTCCACCTTAGCGGGGGGGCGGACAGATACGCAGTATTTT. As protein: CASSSTLAGGRTDTQYF.

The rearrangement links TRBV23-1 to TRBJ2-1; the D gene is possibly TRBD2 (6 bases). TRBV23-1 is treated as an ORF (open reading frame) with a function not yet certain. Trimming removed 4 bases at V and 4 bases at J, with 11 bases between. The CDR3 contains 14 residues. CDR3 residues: CASSPAEGYNEQFF. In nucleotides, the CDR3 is TGCGCCAGCAGTCCTGCGGAGGGGTACAATGAGCAGTTCTTC.

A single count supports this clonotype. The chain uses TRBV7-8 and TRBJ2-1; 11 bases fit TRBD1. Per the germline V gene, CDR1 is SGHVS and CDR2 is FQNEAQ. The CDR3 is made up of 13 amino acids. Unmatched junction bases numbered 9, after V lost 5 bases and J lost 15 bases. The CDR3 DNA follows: TGTGCCAGCAGCACACGGACAGGGGGCCCACCGTTCTTC. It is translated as CASSTRTGGPPFF. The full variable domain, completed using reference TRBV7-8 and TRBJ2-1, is GAGVSQSPRYKVAKRGQDVALRCDPISGHVSLFWYQQALGQGPEFLTYFQNEAQLDKSGLPSDRFFAERPEGSVSTLKIQRTQQEDSAVYLCASSTRTGGPPFFGPGTRLTVL.

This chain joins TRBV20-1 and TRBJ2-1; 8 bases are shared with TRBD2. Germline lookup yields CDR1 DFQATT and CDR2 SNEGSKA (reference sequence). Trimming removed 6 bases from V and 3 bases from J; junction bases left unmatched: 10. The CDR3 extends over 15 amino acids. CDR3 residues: CSAPGGLAGYNEQFF. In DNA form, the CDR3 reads TGCAGTGCACCCGGGGGGCTAGCGGGCTACAATGAGCAGTTCTTC.

The CDR3 DNA reads as TGTGCCAGCCGCGGGCCAGCCTACAATGAGCAGTTCTTC. It translates to CASRGPAYNEQFF. The gene calls are TRBV12-3 or TRBV12-4 and TRBJ2-1; the D gene is possibly TRBD2 (5 bases). The germline V and J ends were trimmed by 8 bases and 2 bases, with 10 bases remaining between them. The CDR3 contains 13 residues.

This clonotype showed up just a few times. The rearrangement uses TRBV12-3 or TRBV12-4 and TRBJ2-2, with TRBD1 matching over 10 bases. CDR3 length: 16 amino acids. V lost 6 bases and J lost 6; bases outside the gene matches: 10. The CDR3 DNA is TGTGCCAGCAGCGGATTAGACAGGGGGCATGCCGGGGAGCTGTTTTTT. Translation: CASSGLDRGHAGELFF.

The CDR3 here is CSVTILDSYYEQYF. DNA for the CDR3: TGCAGCGTCACTATACTTGACAGTTACTACGAGCAGTACTTC. The chain uses TRBV29-1 and TRBJ2-7; perhaps TRBD1 as D (5 bases). This CDR3 contains 14 residues. The V gene lost 6 bases and the J gene lost 3 bases, with 18 bases spanning the gap. Per the germline V gene, CDR1 is SQVTM and CDR2 is ANQGSEA.

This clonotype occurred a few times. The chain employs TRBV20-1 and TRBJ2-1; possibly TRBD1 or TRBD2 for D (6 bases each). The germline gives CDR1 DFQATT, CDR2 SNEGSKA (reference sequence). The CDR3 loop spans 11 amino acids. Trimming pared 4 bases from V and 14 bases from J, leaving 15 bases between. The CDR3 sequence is CSATEQGGEFF. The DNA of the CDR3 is TGCAGTGCTACGGAACAGGGAGGCGAGTTCTTC.

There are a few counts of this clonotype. The chain's CDR3 is CASSKGDFRMNTEAFF. The CDR3 nucleotides read TGTGCCAGCAGTAAAGGGGACTTTCGGATGAACACTGAAGCTTTCTTT. The chain links TRBV12-3 or TRBV12-4 to TRBJ1-1, with D possibly matching TRBD1 (5 bases). The CDR3 is 16 amino acids. With 5 bases removed from V and 0 bases from J, the gap between germline ends came to 16 bases.

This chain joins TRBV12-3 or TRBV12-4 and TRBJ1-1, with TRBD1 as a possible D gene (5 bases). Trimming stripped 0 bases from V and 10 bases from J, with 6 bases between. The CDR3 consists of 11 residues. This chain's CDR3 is CASSLAGRAFF. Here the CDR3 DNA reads TGTGCCAGCAGTTTAGCGGGGCGAGCTTTCTTT.

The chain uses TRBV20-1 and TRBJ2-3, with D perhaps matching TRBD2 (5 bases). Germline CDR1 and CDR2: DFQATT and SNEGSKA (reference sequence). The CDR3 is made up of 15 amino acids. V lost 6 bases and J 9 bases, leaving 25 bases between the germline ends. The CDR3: CSATATSQATGTQYF. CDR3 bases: TGCAGTGCCACGGCTACTAGTCAGGCAACGGGGACGCAGTATTTT.

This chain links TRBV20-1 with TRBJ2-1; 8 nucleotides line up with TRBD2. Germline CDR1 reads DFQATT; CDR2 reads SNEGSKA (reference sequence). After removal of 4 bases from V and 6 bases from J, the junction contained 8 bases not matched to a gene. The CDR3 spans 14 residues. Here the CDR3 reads CSATGLVNSNEQFF. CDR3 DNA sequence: TGCAGTGCTACGGGACTAGTAAATAGCAATGAGCAGTTCTTC.

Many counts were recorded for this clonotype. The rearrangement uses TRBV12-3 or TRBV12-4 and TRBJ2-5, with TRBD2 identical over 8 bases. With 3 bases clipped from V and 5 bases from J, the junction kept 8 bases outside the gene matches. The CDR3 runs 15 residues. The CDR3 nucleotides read TGTGCCAGCAGTTTTGGACGGGGGGGCTTTGAGACCCAGTACTTC. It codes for CASSFGRGGFETQYF.

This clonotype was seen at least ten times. The CDR3 loop reads CASTTSDGEYEQYF. The DNA for the CDR3 is TGTGCCAGCACCACCTCGGACGGAGAATACGAGCAGTACTTC. This rearrangement joins TRBV12-3 or TRBV12-4 to TRBJ2-7, with D unresolved. The V end lost 7 bases, the J end lost 4 bases, and 17 bases lay between the germline ends. The CDR3 has 14 amino acids.

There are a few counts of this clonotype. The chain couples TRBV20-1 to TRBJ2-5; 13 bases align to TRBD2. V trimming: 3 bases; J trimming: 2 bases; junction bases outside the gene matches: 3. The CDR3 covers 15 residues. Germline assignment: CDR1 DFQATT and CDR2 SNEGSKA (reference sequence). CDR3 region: CSARGLAGTQETQYF. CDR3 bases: TGCAGTGCTAGGGGACTAGCGGGGACTCAAGAGACCCAGTACTTC.

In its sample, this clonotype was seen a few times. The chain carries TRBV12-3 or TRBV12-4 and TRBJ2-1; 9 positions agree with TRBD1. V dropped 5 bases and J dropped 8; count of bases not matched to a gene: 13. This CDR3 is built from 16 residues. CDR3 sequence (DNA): TGTGCCAGCAGTAACAATCGGGACAGGGTTGGCGATGAGCAGTTCTTC. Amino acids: CASSNNRDRVGDEQFF.

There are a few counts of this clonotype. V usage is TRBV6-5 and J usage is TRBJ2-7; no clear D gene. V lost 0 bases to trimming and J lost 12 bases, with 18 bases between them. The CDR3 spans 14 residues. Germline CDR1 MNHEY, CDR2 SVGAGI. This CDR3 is CASSYSPEAGRTYF. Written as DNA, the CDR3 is TGTGCCAGCAGTTACTCCCCCGAGGCAGGACGGACGTACTTC.

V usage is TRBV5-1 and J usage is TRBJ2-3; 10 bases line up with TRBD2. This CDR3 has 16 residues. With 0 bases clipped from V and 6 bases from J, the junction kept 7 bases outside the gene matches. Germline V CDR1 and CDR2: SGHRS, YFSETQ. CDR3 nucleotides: TGCGCCAGCAGCTTGGCCCTAGCGGGGGCCTTGGATACGCAGTATTTT. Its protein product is CASSLALAGALDTQYF.

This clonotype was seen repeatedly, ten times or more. CDR3 sequence: CASSLVRRPGGELFF. For the CDR3, the DNA is TGTGCCAGCAGCTTAGTCAGGCGTCCTGGCGGGGAGCTGTTTTTT. The chain links TRBV7-9 to TRBJ2-2; D gene uncertain. V lost 1 base, J lost 7 bases, and 13 bases lay in between. The CDR3 loop spans 15 amino acids. From germline, CDR1 is SEHNR and CDR2 FQNEAQ (reference sequence).

This CDR3 is CASTSVLQETQYF. The CDR3 bases are TGTGCCAGCACGAGTGTCCTTCAAGAGACCCAGTACTTC. V and J are TRBV28 and TRBJ2-5; D unresolved. V was cut by 7 bases and J by 2 bases, with 11 bases left in between. The CDR3 covers 13 residues. CDR1 and CDR2 (germline): MDHEN, SYDVKM. The complete variable domain, with remaining parts taken from reference TRBV28 and TRBJ2-5, reads DVKVTQSSRYLVKRTGEKVFLECVQDMDHENMFWYRQDPGLGLRLIYFSYDVKMKEKGDIPEGYSVSREKKERFSLILESASTNQTSMYLCASTSVLQETQYFGPGTRLLVL.

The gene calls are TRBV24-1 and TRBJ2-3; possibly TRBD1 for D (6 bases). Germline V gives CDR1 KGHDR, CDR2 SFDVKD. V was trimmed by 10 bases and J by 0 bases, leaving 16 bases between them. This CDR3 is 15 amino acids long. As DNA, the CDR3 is TGTGCCACAGGGGGACGGGGCCGTAGCACAGATACGCAGTATTTT. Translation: CATGGRGRSTDTQYF.

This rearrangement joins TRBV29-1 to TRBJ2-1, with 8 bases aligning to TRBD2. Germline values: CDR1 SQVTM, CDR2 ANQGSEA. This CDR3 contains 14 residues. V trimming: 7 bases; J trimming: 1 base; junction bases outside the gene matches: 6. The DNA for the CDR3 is TGCAGCGGGAGCGGGGGCCGTTCCTACAATGAGCAGTTCTTC. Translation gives CSGSGGRSYNEQFF.

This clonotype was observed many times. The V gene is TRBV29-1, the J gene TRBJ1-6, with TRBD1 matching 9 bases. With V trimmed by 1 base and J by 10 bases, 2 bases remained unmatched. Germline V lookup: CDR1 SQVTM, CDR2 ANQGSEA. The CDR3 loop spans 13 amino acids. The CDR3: CSVEGTGVSPLHF. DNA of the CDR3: TGCAGCGTTGAAGGGACAGGGGTGTCACCCCTCCACTTT.

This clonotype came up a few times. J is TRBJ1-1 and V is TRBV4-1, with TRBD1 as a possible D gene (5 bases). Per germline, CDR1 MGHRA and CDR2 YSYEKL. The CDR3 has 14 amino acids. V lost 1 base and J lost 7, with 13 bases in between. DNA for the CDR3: TGCGCCAGCAGCCAAGGGTATGGGACTGGTGAAGCTTTCTTT. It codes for CASSQGYGTGEAFF.

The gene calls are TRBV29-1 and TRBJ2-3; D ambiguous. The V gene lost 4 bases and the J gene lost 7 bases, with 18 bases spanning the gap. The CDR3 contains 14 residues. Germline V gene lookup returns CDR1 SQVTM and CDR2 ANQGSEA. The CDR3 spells CSVVGFDPGNTQYF. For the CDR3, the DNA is TGCAGCGTTGTTGGATTCGACCCTGGAAATACGCAGTATTTT.

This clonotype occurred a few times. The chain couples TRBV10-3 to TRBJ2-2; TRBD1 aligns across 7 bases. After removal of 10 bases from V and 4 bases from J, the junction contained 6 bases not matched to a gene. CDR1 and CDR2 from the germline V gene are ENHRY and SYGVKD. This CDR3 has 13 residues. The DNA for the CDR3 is TGTGCCACCAAGGGACAGCTCACCGGGGAGCTGTTTTTT. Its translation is CATKGQLTGELFF.

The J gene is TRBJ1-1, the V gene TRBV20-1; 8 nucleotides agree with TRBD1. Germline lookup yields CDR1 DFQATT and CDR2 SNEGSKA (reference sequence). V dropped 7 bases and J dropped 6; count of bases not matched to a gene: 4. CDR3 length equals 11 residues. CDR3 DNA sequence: TGCAGTGGAGACAGGGGAGCTGAAGCTTTCTTT. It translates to CSGDRGAEAFF.

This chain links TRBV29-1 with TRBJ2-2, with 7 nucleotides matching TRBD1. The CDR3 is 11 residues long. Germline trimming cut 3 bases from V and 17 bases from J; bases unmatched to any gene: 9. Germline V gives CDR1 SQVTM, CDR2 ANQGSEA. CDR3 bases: TGCAGCGTTGATGATAGAGGGACAGAATTTTTT. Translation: CSVDDRGTEFF.

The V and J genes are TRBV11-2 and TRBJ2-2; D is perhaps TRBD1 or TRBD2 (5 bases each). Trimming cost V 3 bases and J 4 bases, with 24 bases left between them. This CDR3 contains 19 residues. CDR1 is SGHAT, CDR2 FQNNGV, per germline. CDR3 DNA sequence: TGTGCCAGCAGCTTGACCGAAGTGGGGCGCTTTGCGGGCACCGGGGAGCTGTTTTTT. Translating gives CASSLTEVGRFAGTGELFF.

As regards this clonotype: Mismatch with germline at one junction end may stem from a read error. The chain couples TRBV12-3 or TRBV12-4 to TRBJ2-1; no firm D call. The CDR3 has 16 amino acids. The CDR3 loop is CASRGWTESSNNEQFF. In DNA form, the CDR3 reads TGTGCCAGCAGGGGATGGACGGAGAGCTCCAACAATGAGCAGTTCTTC.